This TCR beta chain was sequenced during a study of regulatory T cells in long-lasting Graves disease. Time point specified: newly diagnosed GD, antithyroid drugs for less than 3 months. The TCR library was made from RNA that had been extracted from PBMCs in TRIzol. Per germline, CDR1 SGHRS and CDR2 YFSETQ. The V and J ends lost 3 bases and 6 bases, in that order; junction bases with no gene match: 7. The CDR3 is 17 residues long. Arm-PCR of CDR3 regions and iRepertoire HTBI primers were the basis on which TCR beta libraries were built. TCRdb reprocessed the multiplex PCR reads with MiXCR, giving one entry per CDR3 protein. The table records around 450,000 distinct CDR3 sequences, roughly 15% of them present only once. These data were also reused for a study on T cells in Graves' hyperthyroidism and ophthalmopathy. That work states: A 13 V-J signature model discriminated ophthalmopathy versus stable hyperthyroidism.

Sequenced material: peripheral blood mononuclear cells (PBMCs), taken at new diagnosis, from a patient treated with antithyroid drugs. The chain recombines TRBV5-1 with TRBJ2-2; the match to TRBD2 covers 14 bases. The source is a man aged 40-49 years with Graves disease. The CDR3 sequence: CASSSGLAGATAGELFF. The CDR3 DNA is TGCGCCAGCAGCTCGGGACTAGCGGGAGCTACTGCCGGGGAGCTGTTTTTT.